These T cell receptor beta chains were read from a single sample in a study of graft-versus-host responses after intestinal transplantation. These receptors are not linked to any known antigen. Profiled with immunoSEQ multiplex PCR; TCRdb holds only in-frame clones, not every one. The table lists approximately 94,000 clones, over 75% of them singletons. The source was unstimulated CD4+ T cells sorted from spleen or lymph node cells, collected before transplant. These receptors were taken from a human donor who was the organ donor for an intestinal transplant. The CDR3 runs from the conserved cysteine through the conserved F or W. The D gene is left open where the match is weak. Only part of the rows carry a size: once, few, many, or a class if the clone is expanded.

NA,TRBJ1-2,TRBD1,TRBV10-3,CAISPGTGDGYTF,TGTGCCATCAGTCCCGGGACAGGGGATGGCTACACCTTC
once,TRBJ2-1,TRBD2,TRBV7-8,CASSFSWTSGGGNEQFF,TGTGCCAGCAGCTTTTCGTGGACTAGCGGGGGGGGCAATGAGCAGTTCTTC
NA,TRBJ1-3,TRBD1,TRBV18,CASSPTGAVDTIYF,TGTGCCAGCTCACCGACAGGGGCGGTCGACACCATATATTTT
NA,TRBJ2-7,NA,TRBV19,CASSLRVRYEQYF,TGTGCCAGTAGTCTCAGGGTCCGCTACGAGCAGTACTTC
NA,TRBJ1-3,TRBD1,TRBV5-4,CASSFGTGVLGNTIYF,TGTGCCAGCAGCTTTGGGACAGGGGTCCTTGGAAACACCATATATTTT
NA,TRBJ2-1,TRBD2,TRBV5-1,CASSPGLAYNEQFF,TGCGCCAGCAGCCCTGGACTAGCCTACAATGAGCAGTTCTTC
NA,TRBJ1-1,NA,TRBV6-1,CASSEQPRTGGTEAFF,TGTGCCAGCAGTGAGCAACCCCGGACGGGGGGAACTGAAGCTTTCTTT
once,TRBJ1-1,NA,TRBV5-1,CASSRSGQNTEAFF,TGCGCCAGCAGCCGGTCAGGGCAGAACACTGAAGCTTTCTTT
NA,TRBJ1-1,NA,TRBV4-1,CASSQASIYGTEAFF,TGCGCCAGCAGCCAGGCCTCGATTTATGGCACTGAAGCTTTCTTT
once,TRBJ1-5,NA,TRBV10-2,CASSEHGISQPQHF,TGCGCCAGCAGTGAGCATGGGATTTCTCAGCCCCAGCATTTT
NA,TRBJ1-5,TRBD1,TRBV5-6,CASSLSDRGHNQPQHF,TGTGCCAGCAGCTTAAGTGACAGGGGCCACAATCAGCCCCAGCATTTT
NA,TRBJ1-3,NA,TRBV18,CASSTTANSGNTIYF,TGTGCCAGCTCGACGACGGCCAACTCTGGAAACACCATATATTTT
NA,TRBJ2-1,NA,TRBV11-2,CASSPQGGEQFF,TGTGCCAGCAGTCCACAGGGCGGTGAGCAGTTCTTC